This T cell receptor (beta chain) came from a study of blood T cell repertoires in COVID-19. Study-level background: The United States, Italy and Spain supplied acute and convalescent COVID-19 samples. Sources were T cells, B-cell-depleted T cells, or PBMCs; the material itself was cDNA or gDNA.

Using immunoSEQ multiplex PCR, the repertoire was profiled, and TCRdb retains in-frame clones only, with some absent. The sample carries tens of thousands of clones, just over 90% recorded once. From germline, CDR1 is LGHDT and CDR2 YNNKEL (reference sequence). The CDR3 extends over 12 amino acids. Turning to this clone: A read error may account for a junction end that differs from germline.

The chain links TRBV3-1 (or the pseudogene TRBV3-2) to TRBJ2-1; 8 bases are a match to TRBD1. The sample comprised peripheral blood. The receptor's source is a male donor with active COVID-19. The CDR3 reads CASSQIGQGELF. As DNA, the CDR3 is TGTGCCAGCAGCCAGATCGGACAGGGCGAGCTCTTC.